The following is a T cell receptor beta chain sequence with its context. This may stem from a read error, because a much larger clone lies one nucleotide away. The sample comes from a study of early T cells in non-severe SARS-CoV-2 infection. The CDR3 extends over 17 amino acids. The V end lost 2 bases, the J end lost 4 bases, and 15 bases lay between the germline ends. In germline, CDR1 is MNHEY, CDR2 SVGEGT. TCRdb independently ran MiXCR on the 5' RACE reads; one entry per CDR3 protein. The sample holds tens of thousands of distinct CDR3 sequences; 5% to 6.5% are singletons and the top ten take around 7.7%.

V is TRBV6-2 or TRBV6-3 and J is TRBJ2-6; no reliable D call. The sample here was whole blood, taken at baseline. The TCR was taken from an adult who was a healthcare worker with PCR-confirmed SARS-CoV-2 infection or an uninfected control (not recorded which). The CDR3 DNA follows: TGTGCCAGCAGTTACCGGCCCCCACAGACCGGGGCCAACGTCCTGACTTTC. Residues: CASSYRPPQTGANVLTF.